This paragraph covers one T cell receptor (beta chain) sequence. As yet, its antigen is unknown. The assay was immunoSEQ multiplex PCR, and TCRdb's table has in-frame clones only and misses some. The sample contains 60,000 to 75,000 clones, about 80% of which appear only once. The sample belongs to a study of OX40 agonist ivuxolimab in advanced cancers. The study, taken as a whole, reports: The mean number of expanded clones was higher in CD8+ T cells than in CD4+.

V lost 2 bases, J lost 4 bases, and 14 bases lay in between. This CDR3 is built from 14 residues. Germline V lookup: CDR1 GTSNPN, CDR2 SVGIG (reference sequence). Sequencing used CD4+ or CD8+ T cells sorted from blood, obtained in a trial of the OX40 agonist ivuxolimab. The receptor comes from an adult with an advanced solid tumor such as melanoma, head and neck, liver or kidney cancer. The chain links TRBV30 to TRBJ1-2; tentative D call: TRBD1 (5 bases). The CDR3 DNA is TGTGCCTGGAGTAACCCCGGGGACGGCTATGGCTACACCTTC. Its protein is CAWSNPGDGYGYTF. The full variable domain, its missing parts supplied by reference TRBV30 and TRBJ1-2, is SQTIHQWPATLVQPVGSPLSLECTVEGTSNPNLYWYRQAAGRGLQLLFYSVGIGQISSEVPQNLSASRPQDRQFILSSKKLLLSDSGFYLCAWSNPGDGYGYTFGSGTRLTVV.